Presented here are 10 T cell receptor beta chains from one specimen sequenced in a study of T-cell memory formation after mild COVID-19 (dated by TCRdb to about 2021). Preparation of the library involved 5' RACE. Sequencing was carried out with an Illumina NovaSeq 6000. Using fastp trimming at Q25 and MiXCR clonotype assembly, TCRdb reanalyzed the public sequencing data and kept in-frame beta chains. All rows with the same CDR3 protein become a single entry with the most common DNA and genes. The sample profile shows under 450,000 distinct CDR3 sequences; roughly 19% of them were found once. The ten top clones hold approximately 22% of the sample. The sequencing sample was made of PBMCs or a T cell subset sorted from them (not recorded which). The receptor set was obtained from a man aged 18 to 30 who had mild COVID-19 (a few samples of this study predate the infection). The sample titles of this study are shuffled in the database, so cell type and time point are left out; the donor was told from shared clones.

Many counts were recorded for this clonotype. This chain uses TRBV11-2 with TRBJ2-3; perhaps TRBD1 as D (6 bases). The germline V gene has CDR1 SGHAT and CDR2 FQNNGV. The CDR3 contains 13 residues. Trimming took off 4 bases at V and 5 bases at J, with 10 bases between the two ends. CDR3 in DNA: TGTGCCAGCAGCTGGGGGCTTGGAGATACGCAGTATTTT. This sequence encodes CASSWGLGDTQYF.

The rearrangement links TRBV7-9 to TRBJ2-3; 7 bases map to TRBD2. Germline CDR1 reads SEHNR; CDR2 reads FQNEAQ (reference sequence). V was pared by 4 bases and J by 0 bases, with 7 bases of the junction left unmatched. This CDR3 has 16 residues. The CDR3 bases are TGTGCCAGCAGCTCCAAATCTAGCGGTAGCACAGATACGCAGTATTTT. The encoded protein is CASSSKSSGSTDTQYF.

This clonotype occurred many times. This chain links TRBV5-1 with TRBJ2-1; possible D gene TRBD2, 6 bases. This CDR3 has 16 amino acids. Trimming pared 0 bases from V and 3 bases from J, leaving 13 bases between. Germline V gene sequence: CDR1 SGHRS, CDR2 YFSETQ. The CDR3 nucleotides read TGCGCCAGCAGCTTGGCGGGGGTCGGAAACTACAATGAGCAGTTCTTC. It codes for CASSLAGVGNYNEQFF. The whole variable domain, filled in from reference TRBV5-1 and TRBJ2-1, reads KAGVTQTPRYLIKTRGQQVTLSCSPISGHRSVSWYQQTPGQGLQFLFEYFSETQRNKGNFPGRFSGRQFSNSRSEMNVSTLELGDSALYLCASSLAGVGNYNEQFFGPGTRLTVL.

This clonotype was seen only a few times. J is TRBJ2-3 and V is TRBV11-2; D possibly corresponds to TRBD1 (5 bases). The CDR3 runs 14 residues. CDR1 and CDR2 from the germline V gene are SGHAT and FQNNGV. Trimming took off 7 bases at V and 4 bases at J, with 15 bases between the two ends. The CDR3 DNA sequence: TGTGCCAGCACCCCCTGGCCAGGGTCAGATACGCAGTATTTT. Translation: CASTPWPGSDTQYF.

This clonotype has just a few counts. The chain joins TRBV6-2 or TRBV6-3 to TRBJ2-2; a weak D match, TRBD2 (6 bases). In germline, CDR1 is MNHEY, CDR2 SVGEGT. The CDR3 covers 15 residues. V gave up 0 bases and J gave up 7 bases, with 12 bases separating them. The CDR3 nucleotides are TGTGCCAGCAGTTACTCACCGGGAGAGAACGGGGAGCTGTTTTTT. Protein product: CASSYSPGENGELFF.

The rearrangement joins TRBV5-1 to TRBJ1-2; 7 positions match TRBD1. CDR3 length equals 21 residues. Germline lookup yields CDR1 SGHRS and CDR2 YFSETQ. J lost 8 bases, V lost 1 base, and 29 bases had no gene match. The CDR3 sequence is CASSLRGPGMRGGGEFRGYTF. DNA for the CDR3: TGCGCCAGCAGCTTGCGAGGGCCTGGAATGCGAGGGGGCGGTGAATTCAGAGGCTACACCTTC.

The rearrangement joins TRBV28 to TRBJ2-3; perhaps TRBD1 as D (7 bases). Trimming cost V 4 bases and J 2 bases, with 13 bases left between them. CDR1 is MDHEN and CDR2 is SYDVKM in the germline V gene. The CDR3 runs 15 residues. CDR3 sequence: CASSWRDRHTDTQYF. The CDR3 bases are TGTGCCAGCAGTTGGCGGGACAGACACACAGATACGCAGTATTTT.

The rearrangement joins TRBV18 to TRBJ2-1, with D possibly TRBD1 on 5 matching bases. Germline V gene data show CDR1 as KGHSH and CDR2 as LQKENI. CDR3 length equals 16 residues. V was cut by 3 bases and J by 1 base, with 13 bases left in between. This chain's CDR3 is CASSPAGQGSYNEQFF. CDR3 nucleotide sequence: TGTGCCAGCTCACCGGCTGGACAAGGGTCCTACAATGAGCAGTTCTTC.

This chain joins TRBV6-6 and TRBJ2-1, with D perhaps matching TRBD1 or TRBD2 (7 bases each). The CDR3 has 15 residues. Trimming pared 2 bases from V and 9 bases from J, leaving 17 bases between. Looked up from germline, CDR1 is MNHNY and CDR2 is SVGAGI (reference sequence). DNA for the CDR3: TGTGCCAGCAGTTACGCAGGGGGGGCCTCCAGTGAGCAGTTCTTC. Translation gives CASSYAGGASSEQFF.

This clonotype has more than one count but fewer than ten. The CDR3 coding sequence is TGTGCCAGCAGTTCTAGCGGGGGGACCTACAATGAGCAGTTCTTC. As protein: CASSSSGGTYNEQFF. The chain joins TRBV28 to TRBJ2-1, with 11 bases fitting TRBD2. CDR3 size: 15 residues. The ends lost 4 bases at V and 2 bases at J; junction bases unmatched: 1. The V gene's germline CDR1 is MDHEN and CDR2 SYDVKM.